The 14 T cell receptor beta chains presented below share a single source sample, sequenced in a study of T-cell memory formation after mild COVID-19. TCRdb analysed the 5' RACE reads with MiXCR anew, one entry per CDR3 protein. The top ten clones hold 13% to 15% of a sample with 150,000 to 200,000 distinct CDR3 sequences, roughly 14% of them seen once. Sequencing was done on a sample of PBMCs or a T cell subset sorted from them (not recorded which). The receptors shown here come from an adult woman who had mild COVID-19 (a few samples of this study predate the infection). Cell type and time point are not known.

This clonotype was seen a few times. The chain couples TRBV29-1 to TRBJ1-2; tentative D call: TRBD1 (6 bases). In germline, CDR1 is SQVTM, CDR2 ANQGSEA. The V and J ends lost 8 bases and 4 bases respectively, with 11 bases between them. The CDR3 consists of 11 residues. DNA of the CDR3: TGCAGCCTCTGGGACACCTATGGCTACACCTTC. Protein sequence: CSLWDTYGYTF.

This clonotype was found a few times. The V and J genes are TRBV14 and TRBJ2-3, with 8 bases that match TRBD1. CDR3 length: 15 amino acids. V dropped 3 bases and J dropped 1; count of bases not matched to a gene: 3. Germline V gives CDR1 SGHDN, CDR2 FVKESK. CDR3 in DNA: TGTGCCAGCAGCCAGACAGGGGACGGCACAGATACGCAGTATTTT. This encodes CASSQTGDGTDTQYF.

The chain recombines TRBV1 with TRBJ2-5; TRBD2 is taken as the D call from the table, unchecked against the DNA. TRBV1 constitutes a pseudogene. CDR3 length: 19 amino acids. CDR3 nucleotides: TGCACCAGCAGCCAAGACCAAATCGGACTAGCGGGGTACCAAGAGACCCAGTACTTC. It specifies CTSSQDQIGLAGYQETQYF.

This clonotype was counted many times. V usage is TRBV6-2 or TRBV6-3 and J usage is TRBJ2-1; 9 nucleotides align to TRBD2. The CDR3 covers 16 residues. The V gene's germline CDR1 is MNHEY and CDR2 SVGEGT. Trimming took 2 bases from V and 5 from J; bases not matched to a gene: 7. The DNA for the CDR3 is TGTGCCAGCAGTTACGAGTTAGCGGGAGCGGACAATGAGCAGTTCTTC. This codes for CASSYELAGADNEQFF.

CDR3 amino acids: CASSSARGEETQYF. CDR3 bases: TGTGCCAGCAGCTCGGCCAGGGGGGAAGAGACCCAGTACTTC. The V call is TRBV5-4, the J call TRBJ2-5; tentative D call: TRBD1 (7 bases). Trimming pared 3 bases from V and 3 bases from J, leaving 12 bases between. The CDR3 is 14 residues long. Germline CDR1 is SGHNT and CDR2 is YYREEE (reference sequence).

This chain joins TRBV9 and TRBJ2-2; perhaps TRBD2 as D (5 bases). The CDR3 is made up of 14 amino acids. V dropped 3 bases and J dropped 4 bases, with 10 bases sitting between them. Germline V CDR1 and CDR2: SGDLS, YYNGEE. CDR3 loop: CASSGDTSTGELFF. In DNA, the CDR3 is TGTGCCAGCAGCGGAGATACTAGCACCGGGGAGCTGTTTTTT.

This clonotype was counted a few times. The chain combines TRBV3-1 with TRBJ2-7, with 7 bases fitting TRBD2. CDR1 is LGHDT and CDR2 is YNNKEL in the germline V gene (reference sequence). This CDR3 has 12 amino acids. V lost 1 base, J lost 7 bases, and 1 base stayed unmatched. CDR3 residues: CASSQVGGEQYF. CDR3 coding DNA: TGTGCCAGCAGCCAAGTCGGGGGGGAGCAGTACTTC.

V is TRBV24-1 and J is TRBJ2-1; TRBD2 aligns across 7 bases. V lost 5 bases and J lost 2; bases outside the gene matches: 2. This CDR3 region has 14 residues. The germline gives CDR1 KGHDR, CDR2 SFDVKD. The CDR3 reads CATSVAGAYNEQFF. CDR3 DNA sequence: TGTGCCACCAGTGTTGCGGGGGCCTACAATGAGCAGTTCTTC.

The V gene is TRBV15, the J gene TRBJ2-2, with 11 bases identical to TRBD2. The J segment lost 5 bases and the V segment lost 2 bases, leaving 7 bases of the junction unmatched. The CDR3 runs to 17 residues. Germline CDR1 is LNHNV and CDR2 is YYDKDF (reference sequence). This chain's CDR3 is CATSRPTSGGGTGELFF. The CDR3 bases are TGTGCCACCAGCAGACCTACTAGCGGGGGAGGAACCGGGGAGCTGTTTTTT.

There are a few counts of this clonotype. The chain links TRBV3-1 to TRBJ1-2, with TRBD1 matching over 9 bases. J was trimmed by 3 bases and V by 4 bases; bases with no gene match: 6. CDR1 LGHDT and CDR2 YNNKEL come from the germline V gene (reference sequence). The CDR3 covers 15 residues. As DNA, the CDR3 is TGTGCCAGCAGCCCAAGCGGACAGGGGTACTATGGCTACACCTTC. Encoded protein: CASSPSGQGYYGYTF.

This clonotype was seen a few times. This chain joins TRBV20-1 and TRBJ2-3, with TRBD1 matching over 7 bases. Germline trimming cut 3 bases from V and 1 base from J; bases unmatched to any gene: 4. CDR3 length equals 14 residues. From germline, CDR1 is DFQATT and CDR2 SNEGSKA (reference sequence). The CDR3 DNA reads as TGCAGTGCTAGCCCAGACAGGGGCACAGATACGCAGTATTTT. Translating it yields CSASPDRGTDTQYF.

This chain connects TRBV2 to TRBJ2-1, with TRBD1 identical over 8 bases. The CDR3 loop spans 12 amino acids. The J segment lost 15 bases and the V segment lost 6 bases, leaving 10 bases of the junction unmatched. CDR1 is SNHLY, CDR2 FYNNEI, per germline. CDR3 DNA: TGTGCCAGCAGGCCAGGACAGGGTATGTGGTTCTTC. Translating it yields CASRPGQGMWFF.

The chain employs TRBV11-2 and TRBJ2-7; D unresolved. CDR1 and CDR2 (germline): SGHAT, FQNNGV. The CDR3 spans 14 residues. V lost 0 bases and J 3 bases, leaving 9 bases between the germline ends. The CDR3 loop is CASSLDPGLYEQYF. CDR3 nucleotide sequence: TGTGCCAGCAGCTTAGACCCTGGTCTCTACGAGCAGTACTTC. The full variable domain, with the rest looked up from reference TRBV11-2 and TRBJ2-7, is EAGVAQSPRYKIIEKRQSVAFWCNPISGHATLYWYQQILGQGPKLLIQFQNNGVVDDSQLPKDRFSAERLKGVDSTLKIQPAKLEDSAVYLCASSLDPGLYEQYFGPGTRLTVT.

V usage is TRBV5-5 and J usage is TRBJ2-5; a possible D gene is TRBD2 (5 bases). The germline gives CDR1 SGHKS, CDR2 YYEKEE (reference sequence). Trimming took 3 bases from V and 4 from J, leaving 13 bases between them. CDR3 length: 14 amino acids. CDR3: CASSYTSFGETQYF. CDR3 nucleotides: TGTGCCAGCAGCTACACTAGTTTCGGAGAGACCCAGTACTTC.